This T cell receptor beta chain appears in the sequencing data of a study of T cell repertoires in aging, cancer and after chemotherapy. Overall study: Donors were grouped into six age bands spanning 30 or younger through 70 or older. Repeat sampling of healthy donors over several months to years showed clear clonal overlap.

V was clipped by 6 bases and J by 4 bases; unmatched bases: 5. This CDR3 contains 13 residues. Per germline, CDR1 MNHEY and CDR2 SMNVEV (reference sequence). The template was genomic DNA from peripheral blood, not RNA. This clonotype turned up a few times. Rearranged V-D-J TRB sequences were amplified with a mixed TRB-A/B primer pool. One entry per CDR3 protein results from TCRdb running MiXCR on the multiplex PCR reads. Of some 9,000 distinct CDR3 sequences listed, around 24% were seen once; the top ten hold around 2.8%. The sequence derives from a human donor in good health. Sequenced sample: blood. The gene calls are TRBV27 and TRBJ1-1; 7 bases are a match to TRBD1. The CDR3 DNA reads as TGTGCCAGCAGCCAGGGACAGTTCACTGAAGCTTTCTTT. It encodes CASSQGQFTEAFF.